These T cell receptor beta chains were read from a single sample in a study of PD-L1 blockade in urothelial cancer. TCRdb keeps only in-frame clones here, not all; method: immunoSEQ multiplex PCR. The table includes approximately 39,000 clones, around four fifths detected once. The starting material was PBMCs, obtained around atezolizumab (anti-PD-L1) treatment. These TCRs come from an elderly man with urothelial cancer. Each CDR3 is given with its conserved first and last residue. The D gene is left open where the match is weak. Expanded clones are given a class, and other clones once, few, many or no size at all.

v_gene	d_gene	j_gene	abundance	CDR3nt	CDR3aa
TRBV5-1	TRBD2	TRBJ2-7	-	TGCGCCAGCAGCTTGGAGGGAGGGCGGGGGGAGCAGTACTTC	CASSLEGGRGEQYF
TRBV6-5	TRBD2	TRBJ2-1	-	TGTGCCAGCAGTCCGGGACTAGCGGTCCCGAACCGATTCTTC	CASSPGLAVPNRFF
TRBV7-2	TRBD2	TRBJ2-1	-	TGTGCCAGCAGCTTAGAGGGACTAGGGAATGAGCAGTTCTTC	CASSLEGLGNEQFF
TRBV18	TRBD1	TRBJ1-2	-	TGTGCCAGCTCTCCCCAGGACAGGAACTATGGCTACACCTTC	CASSPQDRNYGYTF
TRBV18	TRBD1	TRBJ2-3	once	TGTGCCAGCTCCCTCAGACAGGGGGTGGATACGCAGTATTTT	CASSLRQGVDTQYF
TRBV9	-	TRBJ1-2	-	TGTGCCAGCAGCCCCCACGGGGGACGGCCCCCAGGCTACACCTTC	CASSPHGGRPPGYTF
TRBV15	-	TRBJ1-2	-	TGTGCCACCAGCAGAGCCCCCGCGGGCTTCAGCTATGGCTACACCTTC	CATSRAPAGFSYGYTF
TRBV29-1	-	TRBJ1-5	-	TGCAGCGTTGCAGGGGAAGGTCAGCCCCAGCATTTT	CSVAGEGQPQHF
TRBV6-1	TRBD1	TRBJ2-7	-	TGTGCCAGCAGCGGACAGGGTTGGATATCCTACGAGCAGTACTTC	CASSGQGWISYEQYF
TRBV30	TRBD2	TRBJ2-5	-	TGTGCCTGGAGTCAACCGACTAGCGGGATACGAGAGACCCAGTACTTC	CAWSQPTSGIRETQYF
TRBV7-9	TRBD1	TRBJ1-1	-	TGTGCCAGCAGCACGGGACAGACTGAAGCTTTCTTT	CASSTGQTEAFF
TRBV7-2	TRBD2	TRBJ2-1	-	TGTGCCAGCAGCTACGGAGCACTAGCGGGGCCCGGAAGTGAGCAGTTCTTC	CASSYGALAGPGSEQFF
TRBV6-6	TRBD2	TRBJ2-7	-	TGTGCCAGCAGCTCCTTGAAGCGGGAAGGCTCCCACGAGCAGTACTTC	CASSSLKREGSHEQYF